The clone carrying this T cell receptor beta chain has only one observation. The same CDR3 also results from other DNA sequences found in this sample. Researchers ran the PCR with 60 Vbeta and 13 Jbeta primers. The table came from immunoSEQ multiplex PCR; TCRdb's copy has only in-frame clones and leaves some out. In the table there are about 190,000 clones, roughly 87% of which are singletons. This CDR3 has 14 amino acids. Trimming took 3 bases from V and 4 from J; bases not matched to a gene: 3. Germline V lookup: CDR1 KGHSH, CDR2 LQKENI. These data are taken from a study of cytomegalovirus exposure and HLA in healthy donors.

The sequencing sample was made of PBMCs. The J gene is TRBJ1-5, the V gene TRBV18, with 7 bases that match TRBD1. The clonotype comes from a man between 50 and 59 years old in good health and CMV-seronegative. The CDR3, as DNA: TGTGCCAGCTCACCGGGGACAGAGAATCAGCCCCAGCATTTT. This encodes CASSPGTENQPQHF.